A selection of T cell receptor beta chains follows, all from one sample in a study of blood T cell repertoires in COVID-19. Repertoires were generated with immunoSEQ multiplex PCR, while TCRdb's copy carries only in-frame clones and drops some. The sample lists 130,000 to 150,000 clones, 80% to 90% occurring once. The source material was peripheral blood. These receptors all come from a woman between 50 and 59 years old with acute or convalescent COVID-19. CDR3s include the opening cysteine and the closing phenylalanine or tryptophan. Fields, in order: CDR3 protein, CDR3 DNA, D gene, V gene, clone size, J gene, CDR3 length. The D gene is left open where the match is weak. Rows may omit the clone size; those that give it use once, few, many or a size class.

CDR3: CSVGRLAGGRQFF
DNA: TGCAGCGTTGGGAGGCTAGCGGGAGGGAGACAGTTTTTT
D: TRBD2
V: TRBV29-1
size: -
J: TRBJ2-2
length: 13

CDR3: CASSIGQTYNEQFF
DNA: TGTGCCAGTAGTATTGGACAAACCTACAATGAGCAGTTCTTC
D: -
V: TRBV19
size: -
J: TRBJ2-1
length: 14

CDR3: CASSTRGQGKGYTF
DNA: TGTGCCAGCAGTACTCGCGGGCAGGGGAAGGGCTACACCTTC
D: -
V: TRBV6-5
size: -
J: TRBJ1-2
length: 14

CDR3: CAISEVKTEAFF
DNA: TGTGCCATCAGTGAGGTAAAAACTGAAGCTTTCTTT
D: -
V: TRBV10-3
size: -
J: TRBJ1-1
length: 12

CDR3: CASTLGGEGKETQYF
DNA: TGCGCCAGCACTTTGGGGGGGGAGGGGAAAGAGACCCAGTACTTC
D: TRBD2
V: TRBV10-1
size: -
J: TRBJ2-5
length: 15

CDR3: CASRRGSNSPLHF
DNA: TGTGCCAGCAGAAGGGGGTCTAATTCACCCCTCCACTTT
D: -
V: TRBV6-5
size: many
J: TRBJ1-6
length: 13

CDR3: CASSSRISGSRETQYF
DNA: TGTGCCAGCAGCTCTCGTATTAGCGGGAGTAGAGAGACCCAGTACTTC
D: TRBD2
V: TRBV13
size: once
J: TRBJ2-5
length: 16

CDR3: CASSLGTGIYNEQFF
DNA: TGTGCCAGCAGTTTAGGGACAGGGATATACAATGAGCAGTTCTTC
D: TRBD1
V: TRBV28
size: -
J: TRBJ2-1
length: 15

CDR3: CASSGTQGARNTIYF
DNA: TGTGCCAGTAGTGGGACACAGGGGGCGCGGAACACCATATATTTT
D: TRBD1
V: TRBV19
size: -
J: TRBJ1-3
length: 15

CDR3: CASSTLTSSYEQYF
DNA: TGTGCCAGCAGCACCCTGACTAGCTCCTACGAGCAGTACTTC
D: -
V: TRBV5-6
size: -
J: TRBJ2-7
length: 14